The following is a T cell receptor (beta chain) sequence with its context. The sort gate was single viable CD3+CD4+CD8-CD45RO+ cells for memory CD4+ T cells. This sample is part of a study of memory CD4+ T cells and cytomegalovirus serostatus. Using immunoSEQ multiplex PCR, the repertoire was profiled, and TCRdb retains in-frame clones only, with some absent. The sample consists of fewer than 50,000 clones, roughly four fifths of them appearing once. J gave up 1 base and V 0 bases, and 8 bases lay outside the gene matches. The CDR3 runs to 17 residues. CDR1 is SGHRS and CDR2 is YFSETQ in the germline V gene.

The sequencing sample was made of memory CD4+ T cells from blood. This rearrangement joins TRBV5-1 to TRBJ1-2, with 8 bases fitting TRBD1. The clonotype was recovered from an adult in good health and CMV-seronegative. The DNA for the CDR3 is TGCGCCAGCAGCTTGGATCCCAGACAGGGGAGTAACTATGGCTACACCTTC. This gives the protein CASSLDPRQGSNYGYTF.